In this sample, the clone carrying this T cell receptor beta chain turned up once. The target antigen is unknown. Generated by immunoSEQ multiplex PCR, the TCRdb table keeps only in-frame clones and is missing some. Of approximately 11,000 clones in the sample, approximately 80% were seen once. This CDR3 has 13 residues. CFSE-labeled sorted T cells met regulatory or mature dendritic cells for under 6 days. This entry belongs to a study of regulatory dendritic cells for organ transplantation. Study information: Regulatory dendritic cells were monocyte-derived, receiving vitamin D3 on days 0 and 4 and IL-10 on day 4. Study observations and caveats: Between individuals, the alloreactive memory CD8+ T cell pool differed considerably.

This TCR was sampled from a human donor in good health. Sequenced: memory CD4+ T cells from blood cultured with dendritic cells. As for subset: CD45RO+ memory T cells. V is TRBV21-1 and J is TRBJ2-7. TRBV21-1 is reported as a pseudogene. This chain's CDR3 is CAMQVDDFYEQYF. In DNA form, the CDR3 reads TGTGCCATGCAGGTGGACGACTTCTACGAGCAGTACTTC.